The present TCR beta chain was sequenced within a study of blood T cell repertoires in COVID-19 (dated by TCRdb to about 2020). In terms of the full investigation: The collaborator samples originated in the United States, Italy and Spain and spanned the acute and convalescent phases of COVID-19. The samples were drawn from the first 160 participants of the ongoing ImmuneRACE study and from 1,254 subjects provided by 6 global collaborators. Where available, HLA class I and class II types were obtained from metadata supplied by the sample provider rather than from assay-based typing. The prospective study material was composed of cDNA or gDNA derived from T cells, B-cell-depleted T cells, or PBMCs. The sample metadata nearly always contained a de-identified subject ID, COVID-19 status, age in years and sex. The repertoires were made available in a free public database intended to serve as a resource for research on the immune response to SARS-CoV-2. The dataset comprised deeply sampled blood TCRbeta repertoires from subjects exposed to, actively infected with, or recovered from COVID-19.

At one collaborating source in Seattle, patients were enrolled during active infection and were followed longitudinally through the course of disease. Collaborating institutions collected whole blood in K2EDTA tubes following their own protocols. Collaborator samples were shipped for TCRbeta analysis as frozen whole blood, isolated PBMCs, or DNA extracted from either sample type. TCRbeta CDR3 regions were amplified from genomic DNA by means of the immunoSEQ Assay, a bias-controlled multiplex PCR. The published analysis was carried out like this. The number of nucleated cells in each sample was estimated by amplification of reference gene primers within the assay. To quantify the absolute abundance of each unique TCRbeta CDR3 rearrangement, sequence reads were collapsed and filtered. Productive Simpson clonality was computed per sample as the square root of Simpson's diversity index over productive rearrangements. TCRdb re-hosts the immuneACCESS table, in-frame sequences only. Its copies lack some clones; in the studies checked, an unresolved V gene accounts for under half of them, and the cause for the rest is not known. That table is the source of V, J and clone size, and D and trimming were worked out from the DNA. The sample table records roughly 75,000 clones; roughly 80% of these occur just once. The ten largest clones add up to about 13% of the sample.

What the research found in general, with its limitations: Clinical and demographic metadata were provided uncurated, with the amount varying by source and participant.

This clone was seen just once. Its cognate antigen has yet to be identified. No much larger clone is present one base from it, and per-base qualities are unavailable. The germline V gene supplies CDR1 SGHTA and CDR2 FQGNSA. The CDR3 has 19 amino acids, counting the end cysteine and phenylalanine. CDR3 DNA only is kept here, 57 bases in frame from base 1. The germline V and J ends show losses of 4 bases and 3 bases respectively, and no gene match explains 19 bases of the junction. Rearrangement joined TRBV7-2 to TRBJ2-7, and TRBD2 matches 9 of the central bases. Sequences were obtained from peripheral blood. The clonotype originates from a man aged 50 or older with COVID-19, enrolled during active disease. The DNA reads TGTGCCAGCAGCTCCCCCCTAGGGGCTAGCGGGATCATAAACTACGAGCAGTACTTC. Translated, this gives CASSSPLGASGIINYEQYF.